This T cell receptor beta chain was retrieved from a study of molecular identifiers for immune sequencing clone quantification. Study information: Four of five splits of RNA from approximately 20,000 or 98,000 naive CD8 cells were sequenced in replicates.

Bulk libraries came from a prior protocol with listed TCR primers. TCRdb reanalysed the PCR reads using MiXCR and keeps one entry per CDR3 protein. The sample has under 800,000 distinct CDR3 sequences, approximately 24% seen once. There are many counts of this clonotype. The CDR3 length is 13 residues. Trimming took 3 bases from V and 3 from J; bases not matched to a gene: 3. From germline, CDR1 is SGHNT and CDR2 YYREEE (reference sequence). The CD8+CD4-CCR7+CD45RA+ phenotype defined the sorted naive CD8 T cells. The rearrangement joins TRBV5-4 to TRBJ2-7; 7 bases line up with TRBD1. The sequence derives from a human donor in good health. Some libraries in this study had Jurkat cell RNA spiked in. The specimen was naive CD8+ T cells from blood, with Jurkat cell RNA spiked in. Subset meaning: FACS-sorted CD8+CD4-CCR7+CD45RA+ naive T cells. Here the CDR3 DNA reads TGTGCCAGCAGCTACCGACAGGGCTACGAGCAGTACTTC. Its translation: CASSYRQGYEQYF.